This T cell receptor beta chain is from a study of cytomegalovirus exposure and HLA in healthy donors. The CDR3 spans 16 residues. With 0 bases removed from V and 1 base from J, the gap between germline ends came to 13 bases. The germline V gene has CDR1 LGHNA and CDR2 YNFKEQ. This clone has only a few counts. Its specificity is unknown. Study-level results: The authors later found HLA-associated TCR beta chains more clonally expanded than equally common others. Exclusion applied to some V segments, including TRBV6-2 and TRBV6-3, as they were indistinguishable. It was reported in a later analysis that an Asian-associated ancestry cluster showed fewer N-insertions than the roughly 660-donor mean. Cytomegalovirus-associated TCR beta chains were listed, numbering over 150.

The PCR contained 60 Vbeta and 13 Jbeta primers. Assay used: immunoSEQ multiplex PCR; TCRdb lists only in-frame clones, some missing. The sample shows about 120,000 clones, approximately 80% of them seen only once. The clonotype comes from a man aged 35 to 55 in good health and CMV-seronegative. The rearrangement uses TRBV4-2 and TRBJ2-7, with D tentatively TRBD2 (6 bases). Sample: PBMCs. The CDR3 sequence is CASSQDHRTTSYEQYF. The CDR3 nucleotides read TGTGCCAGCAGCCAAGATCACCGGACTACATCCTACGAGCAGTACTTC.